These T cell receptor beta chains were read from a single sample in a study of blood T cell repertoires in COVID-19. Assay used: immunoSEQ multiplex PCR; TCRdb lists only in-frame clones, some missing. The sample consists of 150,000 to 200,000 clones, 80% to 85% of them appearing once. The material sequenced was peripheral blood. These receptors came from a human donor with acute or convalescent COVID-19. The donor label of this sample is uncertain. Both conserved end residues are part of each CDR3. The order of the fields is clone size, D gene, V gene, CDR3 length, J gene, CDR3 protein, CDR3 DNA. D genes are given only for firm matches. Only part of the rows carry a size: once, few, many, or a class if the clone is expanded.

clone_size: few; d_call: TRBD1; v_call: TRBV7-9; cdr3_length: 16; j_call: TRBJ2-7; cdr3_aa: CASSSTRTGKRYEQYF; cdr3_nt: TGTGCCAGCAGCTCCACACGGACAGGGAAGAGATACGAGCAGTACTTC
clone_size: .; d_call: TRBD1; v_call: TRBV10-3; cdr3_length: 12; j_call: TRBJ1-1; cdr3_aa: CAISESDRGAFF; cdr3_nt: TGTGCCATCAGTGAGTCGGACAGGGGGGCTTTCTTT
clone_size: once; d_call: .; v_call: TRBV5-6; cdr3_length: 14; j_call: TRBJ1-2; cdr3_aa: CASSRQLTSYGYTF; cdr3_nt: TGTGCCAGCAGCCGACAGCTTACTTCCTATGGCTACACCTTC
clone_size: .; d_call: TRBD2; v_call: TRBV4-2; cdr3_length: 19; j_call: TRBJ2-1; cdr3_aa: CASSHVSSGGALAPNEQFF; cdr3_nt: TGTGCCAGCAGCCATGTCTCTAGCGGGGGGGCCTTAGCGCCCAATGAGCAGTTCTTC
clone_size: .; d_call: .; v_call: TRBV19; cdr3_length: 15; j_call: TRBJ2-7; cdr3_aa: CASSNPGTKENEQYF; cdr3_nt: TGTGCCAGTAGTAATCCAGGGACAAAAGAGAACGAGCAGTACTTC
clone_size: .; d_call: .; v_call: TRBV6-1; cdr3_length: 17; j_call: TRBJ2-3; cdr3_aa: CASSEALRAGWADTQYF; cdr3_nt: TGTGCCAGCAGTGAAGCGCTTCGGGCAGGGTGGGCAGATACGCAGTATTTT
clone_size: .; d_call: TRBD2; v_call: TRBV13; cdr3_length: 15; j_call: TRBJ2-1; cdr3_aa: CASSSGTSGYNEQFF; cdr3_nt: TGTGCCAGCAGCTCCGGGACTAGCGGATACAATGAGCAGTTCTTC
clone_size: .; d_call: .; v_call: TRBV5-1; cdr3_length: 13; j_call: TRBJ2-3; cdr3_aa: CASSLGGQNLLYF; cdr3_nt: TGCGCCAGCAGCTTGGGGGGCCAGAACCTACTGTATTTT
clone_size: .; d_call: .; v_call: TRBV12-3/TRBV12-4; cdr3_length: 12; j_call: TRBJ1-5; cdr3_aa: CASSFNIQPQHF; cdr3_nt: TGTGCCAGCAGTTTTAATATTCAGCCCCAGCATTTT
clone_size: .; d_call: TRBD1; v_call: TRBV5-1; cdr3_length: 14; j_call: TRBJ1-1; cdr3_aa: CASSSEGAGTEAFF; cdr3_nt: TGCGCCAGCAGCTCGGAGGGGGCCGGGACTGAAGCTTTCTTT
clone_size: .; d_call: .; v_call: TRBV6-6; cdr3_length: 14; j_call: TRBJ2-7; cdr3_aa: CASSYLGSAYEQYF; cdr3_nt: TGTGCCAGCAGTTACCTTGGCAGCGCCTACGAGCAGTACTTC
clone_size: .; d_call: TRBD2; v_call: TRBV11-2; cdr3_length: 15; j_call: TRBJ2-1; cdr3_aa: CASSFRLAGVNEQFF; cdr3_nt: TGTGCCAGCAGCTTCCGGCTAGCGGGAGTCAATGAGCAGTTCTTC
clone_size: .; d_call: .; v_call: TRBV27; cdr3_length: 15; j_call: TRBJ1-1; cdr3_aa: CASSPKSDRNTEAFF; cdr3_nt: TGTGCCAGCAGTCCCAAATCCGACAGAAACACTGAAGCTTTCTTT
clone_size: .; d_call: .; v_call: TRBV27; cdr3_length: 17; j_call: TRBJ1-6; cdr3_aa: CASSQALTGPGHSPLHF; cdr3_nt: TGTGCCAGCAGTCAAGCCCTGACAGGCCCCGGGCATTCACCCCTCCACTTT
clone_size: .; d_call: TRBD2; v_call: TRBV6-6; cdr3_length: 15; j_call: TRBJ2-3; cdr3_aa: CASSLPSGRGDTQYF; cdr3_nt: TGTGCCAGCAGTTTGCCTAGCGGGAGGGGTGATACGCAGTATTTT
clone_size: .; d_call: TRBD1; v_call: TRBV6-5; cdr3_length: 13; j_call: TRBJ2-7; cdr3_aa: CASSNRGIYEQYF; cdr3_nt: TGTGCCAGCAGCAACAGGGGGATCTACGAGCAGTACTTC
clone_size: .; d_call: TRBD1; v_call: TRBV30; cdr3_length: 19; j_call: TRBJ2-7; cdr3_aa: CAWSHIRDREALGSYEQYF; cdr3_nt: TGTGCCTGGAGCCACATTCGGGACAGGGAAGCTTTAGGCTCCTACGAGCAGTACTTC
clone_size: .; d_call: .; v_call: TRBV4-2; cdr3_length: 14; j_call: TRBJ1-2; cdr3_aa: CASSQAGGNYGYTF; cdr3_nt: TGTGCCAGCAGCCAAGCTGGCGGCAACTATGGCTACACCTTC
clone_size: once; d_call: TRBD2; v_call: TRBV2; cdr3_length: 17; j_call: TRBJ2-5; cdr3_aa: CASSGGLAGAIQETQYF; cdr3_nt: TGTGCCAGCAGTGGGGGACTAGCGGGGGCCATACAAGAGACCCAGTACTTC
clone_size: .; d_call: TRBD1; v_call: TRBV7-2; cdr3_length: 15; j_call: TRBJ2-3; cdr3_aa: CASSDGTGFTDTQYF; cdr3_nt: TGTGCCAGCAGCGACGGGACAGGGTTCACAGATACGCAGTATTTT
clone_size: .; d_call: .; v_call: TRBV19; cdr3_length: 13; j_call: TRBJ2-7; cdr3_aa: CASGGAAPYEQYF; cdr3_nt: TGTGCCAGTGGCGGGGCGGCGCCCTACGAGCAGTACTTC
clone_size: .; d_call: .; v_call: TRBV7-3; cdr3_length: 13; j_call: TRBJ2-3; cdr3_aa: CASSLMAVDTQYF; cdr3_nt: TGTGCCAGCAGCTTAATGGCGGTAGATACGCAGTATTTT
clone_size: .; d_call: TRBD1; v_call: TRBV6-2/TRBV6-3; cdr3_length: 15; j_call: TRBJ1-2; cdr3_aa: CASSLGRGPNYGYTF; cdr3_nt: TGTGCCAGCAGTTTGGGAAGGGGGCCTAACTATGGCTACACCTTC
clone_size: .; d_call: TRBD2; v_call: TRBV6-2/TRBV6-3; cdr3_length: 16; j_call: TRBJ2-7; cdr3_aa: CASSYPSGRARNEQYF; cdr3_nt: TGTGCCAGCAGTTACCCTAGCGGGAGGGCCCGAAACGAGCAGTACTTC
clone_size: .; d_call: TRBD1; v_call: TRBV2; cdr3_length: 15; j_call: TRBJ1-6; cdr3_aa: CASTHSGQGASPLHF; cdr3_nt: TGTGCCAGCACTCATTCGGGACAGGGGGCGTCACCCCTCCACTTT
clone_size: .; d_call: TRBD2; v_call: TRBV4-2; cdr3_length: 18; j_call: TRBJ2-2; cdr3_aa: CASSPRRASGTNTGELFF; cdr3_nt: TGTGCCAGCAGCCCCAGAAGGGCTAGCGGGACGAACACCGGGGAGCTGTTTTTT
clone_size: .; d_call: TRBD1; v_call: TRBV18; cdr3_length: 15; j_call: TRBJ1-6; cdr3_aa: CASSRSTGDNSPLHF; cdr3_nt: TGTGCCAGCTCACGTTCGACAGGGGACAATTCACCCCTCCACTTT
clone_size: few; d_call: .; v_call: TRBV28; cdr3_length: 15; j_call: TRBJ1-3; cdr3_aa: CASTGHRASGNTIYF; cdr3_nt: TGTGCCAGCACGGGACACCGGGCCTCTGGAAACACCATATATTTT